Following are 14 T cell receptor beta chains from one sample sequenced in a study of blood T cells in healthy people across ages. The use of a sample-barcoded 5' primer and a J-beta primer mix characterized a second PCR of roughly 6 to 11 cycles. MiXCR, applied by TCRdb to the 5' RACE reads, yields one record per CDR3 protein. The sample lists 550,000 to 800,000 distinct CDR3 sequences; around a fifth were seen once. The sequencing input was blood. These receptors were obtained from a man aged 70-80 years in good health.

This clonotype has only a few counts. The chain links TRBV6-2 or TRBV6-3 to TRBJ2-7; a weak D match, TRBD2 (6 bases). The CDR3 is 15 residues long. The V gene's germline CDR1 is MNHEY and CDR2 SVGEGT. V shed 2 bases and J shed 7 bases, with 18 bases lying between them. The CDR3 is CASSYAQRGSGEQYF. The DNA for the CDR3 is TGTGCCAGCAGTTACGCTCAACGGGGAAGCGGGGAGCAGTACTTC.

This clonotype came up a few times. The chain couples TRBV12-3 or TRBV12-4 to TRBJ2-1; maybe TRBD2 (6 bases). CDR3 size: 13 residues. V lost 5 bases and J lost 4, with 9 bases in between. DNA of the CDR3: TGTGCCAGCAGTCGCGGGACTTACAATGAGCAGTTCTTC. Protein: CASSRGTYNEQFF.

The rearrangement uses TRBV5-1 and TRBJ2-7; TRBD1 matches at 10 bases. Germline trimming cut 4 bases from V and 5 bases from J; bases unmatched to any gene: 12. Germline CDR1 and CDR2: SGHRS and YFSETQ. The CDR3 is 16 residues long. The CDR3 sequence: CASSQTPGQGFNEQYF. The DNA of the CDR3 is TGCGCCAGCAGCCAAACTCCGGGACAGGGGTTCAACGAGCAGTACTTC. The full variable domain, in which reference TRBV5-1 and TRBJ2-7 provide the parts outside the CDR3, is KAGVTQTPRYLIKTRGQQVTLSCSPISGHRSVSWYQQTPGQGLQFLFEYFSETQRNKGNFPGRFSGRQFSNSRSEMNVSTLELGDSALYLCASSQTPGQGFNEQYFGPGTRLTVT.

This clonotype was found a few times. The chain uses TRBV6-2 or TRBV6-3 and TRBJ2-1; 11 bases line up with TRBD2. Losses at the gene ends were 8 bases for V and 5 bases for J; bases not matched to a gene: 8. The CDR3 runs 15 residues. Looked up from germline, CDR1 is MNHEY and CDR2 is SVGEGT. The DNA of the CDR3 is TGTGCCAGCGGCGACGGGACTAGCGGTGACAATGAGCAGTTCTTC. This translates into CASGDGTSGDNEQFF.

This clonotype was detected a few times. CDR3 sequence (DNA): TGTGCCACCAGTGATTCCCCCCGACCCTACGAGCAGTACTTC. Its protein is CATSDSPRPYEQYF. The rearrangement links TRBV24-1 to TRBJ2-7; D unresolved. Germline assignment: CDR1 KGHDR and CDR2 SFDVKD. Trimming stripped 2 bases from V and 2 bases from J, with 9 bases between. The CDR3 runs 14 residues.

The CDR3 region is CSVEGTGGGGNTIYF. DNA for the CDR3: TGCAGCGTTGAAGGGACAGGGGGCGGTGGAAACACCATATATTTT. V usage is TRBV29-1 and J usage is TRBJ1-3; 11 nucleotides align to TRBD1. The J segment lost 3 bases and the V segment lost 1 base, leaving 2 bases of the junction unmatched. Germline CDR1 reads SQVTM; CDR2 reads ANQGSEA. The CDR3 sequence is 15 residues long.

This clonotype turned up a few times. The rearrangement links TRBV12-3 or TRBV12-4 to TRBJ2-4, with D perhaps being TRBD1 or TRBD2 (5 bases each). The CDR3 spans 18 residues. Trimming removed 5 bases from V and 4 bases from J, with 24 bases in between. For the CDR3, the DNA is TGTGCCAGCAGTCCCCGTGGTGGGACGCCTCGCGAAAAAAACATTCAGTACTTC. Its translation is CASSPRGGTPREKNIQYF.

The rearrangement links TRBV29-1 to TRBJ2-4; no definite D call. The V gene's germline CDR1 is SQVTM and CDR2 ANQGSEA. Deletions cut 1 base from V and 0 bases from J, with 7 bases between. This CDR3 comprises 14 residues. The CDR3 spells CSVEAALAKNIQYF. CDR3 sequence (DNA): TGCAGCGTTGAAGCAGCACTAGCCAAAAACATTCAGTACTTC.

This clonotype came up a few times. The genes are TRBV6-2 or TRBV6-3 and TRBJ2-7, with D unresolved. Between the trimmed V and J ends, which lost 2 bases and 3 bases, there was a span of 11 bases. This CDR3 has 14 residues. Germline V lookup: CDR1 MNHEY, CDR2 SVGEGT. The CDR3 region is CASSYNTNRYEQYF. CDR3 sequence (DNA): TGTGCCAGCAGTTACAACACAAATCGCTACGAGCAGTACTTC.

CDR3 residues: CASRRTASAGYTF. CDR3 nucleotide sequence: TGTGCCAGCAGGAGGACCGCGAGTGCTGGCTACACCTTC. The V and J genes are TRBV2 and TRBJ1-2; no reliable D call. Trimming shortened V by 6 bases and J by 7 bases, and 15 bases separated the two germline ends. CDR1 and CDR2 from the germline V gene are SNHLY and FYNNEI. The CDR3 totals 13 residues.

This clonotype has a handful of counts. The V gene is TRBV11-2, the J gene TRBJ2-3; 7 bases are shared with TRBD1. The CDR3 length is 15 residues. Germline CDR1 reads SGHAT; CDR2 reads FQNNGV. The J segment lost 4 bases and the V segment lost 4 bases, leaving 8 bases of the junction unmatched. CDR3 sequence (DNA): TGTGCCAGCAGCTCAGACAGGGTTGGGGCAGATACGCAGTATTTT. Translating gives CASSSDRVGADTQYF.

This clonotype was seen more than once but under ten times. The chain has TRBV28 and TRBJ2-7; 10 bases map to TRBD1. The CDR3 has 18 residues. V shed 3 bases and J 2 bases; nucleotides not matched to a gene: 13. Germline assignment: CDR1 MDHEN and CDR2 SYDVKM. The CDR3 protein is CASSFLTGGVVLAYEQYF. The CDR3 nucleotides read TGTGCCAGCAGTTTTCTGACAGGGGGCGTAGTCTTGGCCTACGAGCAGTACTTC.

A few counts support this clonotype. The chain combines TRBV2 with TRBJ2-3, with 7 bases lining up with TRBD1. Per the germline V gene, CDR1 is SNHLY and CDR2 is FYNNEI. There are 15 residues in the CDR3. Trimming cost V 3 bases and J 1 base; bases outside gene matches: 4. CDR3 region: CASSDEGAGTDTQYF. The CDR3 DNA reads TGTGCCAGCAGTGATGAGGGGGCTGGCACAGATACGCAGTATTTT.

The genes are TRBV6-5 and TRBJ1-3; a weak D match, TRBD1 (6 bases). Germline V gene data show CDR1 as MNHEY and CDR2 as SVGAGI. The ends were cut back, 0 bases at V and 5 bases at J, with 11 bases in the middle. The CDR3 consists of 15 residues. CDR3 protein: CASSYSTQGRNTIYF. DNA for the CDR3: TGTGCCAGCAGTTACTCAACACAGGGTAGAAACACCATATATTTT.